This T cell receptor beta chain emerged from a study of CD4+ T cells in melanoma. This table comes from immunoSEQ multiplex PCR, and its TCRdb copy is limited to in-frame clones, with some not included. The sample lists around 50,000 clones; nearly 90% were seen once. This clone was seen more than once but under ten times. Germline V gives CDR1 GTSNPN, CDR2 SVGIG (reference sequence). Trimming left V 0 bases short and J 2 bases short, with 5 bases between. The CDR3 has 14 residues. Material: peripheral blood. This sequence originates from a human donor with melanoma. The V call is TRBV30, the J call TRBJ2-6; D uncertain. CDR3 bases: TGTGCCTGGAGTGTGGATACTGGGGCCAACGTCCTGACTTTC. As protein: CAWSVDTGANVLTF.